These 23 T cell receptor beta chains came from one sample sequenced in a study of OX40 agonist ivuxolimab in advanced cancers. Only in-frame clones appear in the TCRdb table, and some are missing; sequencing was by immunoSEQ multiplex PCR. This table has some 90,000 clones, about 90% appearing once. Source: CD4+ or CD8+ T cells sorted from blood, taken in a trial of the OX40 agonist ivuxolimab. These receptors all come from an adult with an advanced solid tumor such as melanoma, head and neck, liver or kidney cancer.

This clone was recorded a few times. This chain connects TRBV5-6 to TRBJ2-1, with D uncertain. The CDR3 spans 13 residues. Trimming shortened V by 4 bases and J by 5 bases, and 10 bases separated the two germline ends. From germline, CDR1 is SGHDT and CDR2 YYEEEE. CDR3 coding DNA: TGTGCCAGCAGCGCGATACAAAACAATGAGCAGTTCTTC. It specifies CASSAIQNNEQFF.

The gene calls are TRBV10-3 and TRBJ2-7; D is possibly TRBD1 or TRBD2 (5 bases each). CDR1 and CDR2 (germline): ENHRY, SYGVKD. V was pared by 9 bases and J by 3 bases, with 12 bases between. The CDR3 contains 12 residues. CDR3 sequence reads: CAIGEPDYEQYF. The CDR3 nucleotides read TGTGCCATAGGGGAGCCAGACTACGAGCAGTACTTC.

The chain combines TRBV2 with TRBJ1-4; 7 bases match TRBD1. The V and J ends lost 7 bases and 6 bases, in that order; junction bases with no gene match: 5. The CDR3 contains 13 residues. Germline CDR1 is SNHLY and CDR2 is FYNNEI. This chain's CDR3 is CASKGAQYEKLFF. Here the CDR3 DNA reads TGTGCCAGCAAGGGGGCGCAGTATGAAAAACTGTTTTTT.

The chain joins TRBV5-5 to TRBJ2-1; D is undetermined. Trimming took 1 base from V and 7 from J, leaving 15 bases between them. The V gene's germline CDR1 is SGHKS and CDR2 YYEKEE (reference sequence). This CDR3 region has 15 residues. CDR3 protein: CASSLSGPRQNEQFF. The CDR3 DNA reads TGTGCCAGCAGCTTGTCTGGCCCTAGGCAGAATGAGCAGTTCTTC.

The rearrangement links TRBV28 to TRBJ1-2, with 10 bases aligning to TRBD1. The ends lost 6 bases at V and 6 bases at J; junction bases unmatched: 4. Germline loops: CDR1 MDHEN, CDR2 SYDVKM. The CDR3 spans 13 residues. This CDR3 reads CASRGTGDNGYTF. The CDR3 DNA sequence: TGTGCCAGCAGAGGGACAGGGGACAATGGCTACACCTTC.

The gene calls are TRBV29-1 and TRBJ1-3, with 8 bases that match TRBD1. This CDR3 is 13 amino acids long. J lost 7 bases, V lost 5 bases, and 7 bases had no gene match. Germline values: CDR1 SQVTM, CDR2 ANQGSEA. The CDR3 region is CSVSGQGLNTIYF. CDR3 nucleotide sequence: TGCAGCGTTAGTGGACAGGGACTGAACACCATATATTTT.

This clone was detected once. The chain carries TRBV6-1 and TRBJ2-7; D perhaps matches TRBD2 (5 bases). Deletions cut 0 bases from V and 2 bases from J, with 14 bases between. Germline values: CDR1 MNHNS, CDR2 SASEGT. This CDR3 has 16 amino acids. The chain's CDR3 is CASSEASPSLAYEQYF. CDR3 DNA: TGTGCCAGCAGTGAAGCATCTCCTAGCTTGGCCTACGAGCAGTACTTC.

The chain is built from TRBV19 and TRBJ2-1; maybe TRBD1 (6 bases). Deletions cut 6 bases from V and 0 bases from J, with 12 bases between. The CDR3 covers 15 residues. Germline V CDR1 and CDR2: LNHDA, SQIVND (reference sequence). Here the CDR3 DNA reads TGTGCCAGTAGGAACAGGGAGAGCTCCTACAATGAGCAGTTCTTC. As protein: CASRNRESSYNEQFF.

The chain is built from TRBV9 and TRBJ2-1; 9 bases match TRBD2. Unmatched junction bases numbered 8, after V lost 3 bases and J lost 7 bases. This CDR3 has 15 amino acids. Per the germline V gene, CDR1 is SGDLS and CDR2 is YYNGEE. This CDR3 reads CASSALAGEGNEQFF. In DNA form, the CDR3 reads TGTGCCAGCAGCGCCTTAGCGGGAGAGGGGAATGAGCAGTTCTTC. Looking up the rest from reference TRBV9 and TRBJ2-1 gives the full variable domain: DSGVTQTPKHLITATGQRVTLRCSPRSGDLSVYWYQQSLDQGLQFLIQYYNGEERAKGNILERFSAQQFPDLHSELNLSSLELGDSALYFCASSALAGEGNEQFFGPGTRLTVL.

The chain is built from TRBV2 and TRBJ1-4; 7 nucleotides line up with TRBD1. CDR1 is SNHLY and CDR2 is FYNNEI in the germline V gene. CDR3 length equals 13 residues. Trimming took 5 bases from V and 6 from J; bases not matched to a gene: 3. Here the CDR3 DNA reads TGTGCCAGCAGTAGACAGGGAGATGAAAAACTGTTTTTT. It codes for CASSRQGDEKLFF. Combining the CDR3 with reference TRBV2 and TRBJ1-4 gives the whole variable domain EPEVTQTPSHQVTQMGQEVILRCVPISNHLYFYWYRQILGQKVEFLVSFYNNEISEKSEIFDDQFSVERPDGSNFTLKIRSTKLEDSAMYFCASSRQGDEKLFFGSGTQLSVL.

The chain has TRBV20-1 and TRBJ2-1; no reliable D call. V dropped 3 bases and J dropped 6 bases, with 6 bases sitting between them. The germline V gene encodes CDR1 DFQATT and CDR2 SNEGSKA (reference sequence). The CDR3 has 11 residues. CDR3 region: CSARTVNEQFF. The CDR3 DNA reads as TGCAGTGCTAGGACGGTCAATGAGCAGTTCTTC.

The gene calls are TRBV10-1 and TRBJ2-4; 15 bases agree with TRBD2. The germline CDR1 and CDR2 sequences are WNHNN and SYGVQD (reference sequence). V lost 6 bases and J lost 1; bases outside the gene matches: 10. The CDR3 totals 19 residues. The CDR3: CASRQSSGTSGRAKNIQYF. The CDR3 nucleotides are TGCGCCAGCAGACAATCCTCCGGGACTAGCGGGAGGGCCAAAAACATTCAGTACTTC.

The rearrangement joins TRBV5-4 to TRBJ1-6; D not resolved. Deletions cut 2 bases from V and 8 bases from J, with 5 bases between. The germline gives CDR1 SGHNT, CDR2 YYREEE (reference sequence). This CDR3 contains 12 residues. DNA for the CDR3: TGTGCCAGCAGCTTTAGGGATTCACCCCTCCACTTT. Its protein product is CASSFRDSPLHF.

Here the CDR3 DNA reads TGTGCCTGGAGTGGTACAGGGACCTCTACGCAGCAGTACTTC. Residues: CAWSGTGTSTQQYF. The rearrangement joins TRBV30 to TRBJ2-7; TRBD1 is a possible D gene (6 bases). Trimming shortened V by 1 base and J by 8 bases, and 18 bases separated the two germline ends. CDR1 is GTSNPN and CDR2 is SVGIG in the germline V gene (reference sequence). The CDR3 contains 14 residues.

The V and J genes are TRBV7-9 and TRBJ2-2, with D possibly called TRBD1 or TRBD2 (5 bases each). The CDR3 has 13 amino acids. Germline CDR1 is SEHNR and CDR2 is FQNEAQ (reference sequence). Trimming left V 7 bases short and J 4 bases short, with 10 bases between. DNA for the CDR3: TGTGCCAGCACCGGGACCGGCACCGGGGAGCTGTTTTTT. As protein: CASTGTGTGELFF.

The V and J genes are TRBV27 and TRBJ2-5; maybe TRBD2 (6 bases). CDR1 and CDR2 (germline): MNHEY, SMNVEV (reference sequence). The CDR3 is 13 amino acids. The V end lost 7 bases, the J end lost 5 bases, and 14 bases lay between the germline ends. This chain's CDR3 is CASKSAGRETQYF. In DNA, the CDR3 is TGTGCCAGCAAGTCGGCAGGGAGGGAGACCCAGTACTTC.

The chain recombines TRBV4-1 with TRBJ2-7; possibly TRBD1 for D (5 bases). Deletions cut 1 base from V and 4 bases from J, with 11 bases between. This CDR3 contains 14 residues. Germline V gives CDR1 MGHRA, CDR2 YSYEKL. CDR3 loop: CASSQAPTGYEQYF. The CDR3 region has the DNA TGCGCCAGCAGCCAAGCTCCCACAGGATACGAGCAGTACTTC.

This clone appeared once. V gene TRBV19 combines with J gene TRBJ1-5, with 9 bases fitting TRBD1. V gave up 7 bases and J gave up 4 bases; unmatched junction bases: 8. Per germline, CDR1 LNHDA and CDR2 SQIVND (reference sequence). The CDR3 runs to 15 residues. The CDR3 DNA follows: TGTGCCAGTACCCCCGGGACAGGGACGAATCAGCCCCAGCATTTT. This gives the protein CASTPGTGTNQPQHF. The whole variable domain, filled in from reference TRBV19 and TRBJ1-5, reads DGGITQSPKYLFRKEGQNVTLSCEQNLNHDAMYWYRQDPGQGLRLIYYSQIVNDFQKGDIAEGYSVSREKKESFPLTVTSAQKNPTAFYLCASTPGTGTNQPQHFGDGTRLSIL.

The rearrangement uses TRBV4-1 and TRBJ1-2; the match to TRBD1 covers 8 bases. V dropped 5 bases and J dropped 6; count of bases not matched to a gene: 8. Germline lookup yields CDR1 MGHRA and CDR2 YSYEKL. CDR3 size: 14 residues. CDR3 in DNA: TGCGCCAGCAGCTTACAGAAGGGACAGGATGGCTACACCTTC. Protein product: CASSLQKGQDGYTF.

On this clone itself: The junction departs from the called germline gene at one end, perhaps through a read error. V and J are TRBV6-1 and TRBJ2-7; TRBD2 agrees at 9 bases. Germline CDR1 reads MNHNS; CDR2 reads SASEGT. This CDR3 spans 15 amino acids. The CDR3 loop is CASSEAAGGSYEQYF. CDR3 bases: TGTGCCAGCAGCGAAGCAGCGGGAGGCTCCTACGAGCAGTACTTC.

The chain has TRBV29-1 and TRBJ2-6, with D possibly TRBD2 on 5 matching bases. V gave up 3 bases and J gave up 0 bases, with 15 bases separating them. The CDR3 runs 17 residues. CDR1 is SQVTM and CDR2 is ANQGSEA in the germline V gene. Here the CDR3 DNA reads TGCAGCGTTGATCAAGTGGAGCGGAGCTCTGGGGCCAACGTCCTGACTTTC. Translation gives CSVDQVERSSGANVLTF. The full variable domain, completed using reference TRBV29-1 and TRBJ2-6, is SAVISQKPSRDICQRGTSLTIQCQVDSQVTMMFWYRQQPGQSLTLIATANQGSEATYESGFVIDKFPISRPNLTFSTLTVSNMSPEDSSIYLCSVDQVERSSGANVLTFGAGSRLTVL.

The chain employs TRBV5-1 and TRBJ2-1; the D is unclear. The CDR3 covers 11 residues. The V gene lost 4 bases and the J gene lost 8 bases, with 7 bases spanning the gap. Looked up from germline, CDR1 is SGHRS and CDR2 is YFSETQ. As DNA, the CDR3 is TGCGCCAGCAGCGGAAGGGATGAGCAGTTCTTC. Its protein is CASSGRDEQFF.

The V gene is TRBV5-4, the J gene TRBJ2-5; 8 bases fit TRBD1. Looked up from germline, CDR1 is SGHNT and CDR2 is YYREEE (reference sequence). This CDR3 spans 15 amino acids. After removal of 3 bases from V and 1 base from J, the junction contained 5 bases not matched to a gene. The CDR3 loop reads CASSYNRGAQETQYF. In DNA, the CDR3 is TGTGCCAGCAGCTACAACAGGGGGGCCCAAGAGACCCAGTACTTC.